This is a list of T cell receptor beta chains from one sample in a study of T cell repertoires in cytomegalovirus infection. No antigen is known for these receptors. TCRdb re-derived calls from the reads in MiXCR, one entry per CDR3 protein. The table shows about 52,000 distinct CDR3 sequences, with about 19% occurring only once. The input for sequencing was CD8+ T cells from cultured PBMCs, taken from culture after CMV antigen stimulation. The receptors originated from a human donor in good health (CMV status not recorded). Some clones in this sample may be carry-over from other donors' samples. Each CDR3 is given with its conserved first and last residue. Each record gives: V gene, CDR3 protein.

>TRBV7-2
CASSLNQGVNQPQHF
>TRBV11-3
CASSSPSGQDHNEQFF
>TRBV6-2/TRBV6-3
CASSELAGGYEQYF
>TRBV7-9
CASSQGDWPQHF
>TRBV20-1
CSAGTGYEQYF
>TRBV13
CASSLGVTGGAYEQYF
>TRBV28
CASSLSDRGLGPQHF
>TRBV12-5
CASGPGGELTEAFF
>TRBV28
CASSFRGRSEAFF
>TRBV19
CATSPWGQDEQYF
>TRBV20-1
CSASYGNAYEQYF
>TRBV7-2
CASSPWTANTEAFF
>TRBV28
CASSLRQGGTEAFF
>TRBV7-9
CASSPHGTGTYEQYF